The T cell receptor beta chain under discussion was sequenced for a study of blood T cell repertoires in COVID-19. For the study at large: COVID-19 samples from acute and convalescent phases originated in the United States, Italy and Spain.

Authors' data handling: By means of reference gene primer amplification, nucleated cell counts were estimated. Generated by immunoSEQ multiplex PCR, the TCRdb table keeps only in-frame clones and is missing some. That table is the source of V, J and clone size, and D and trimming were worked out from the DNA. The sample records around 430,000 clones, more than 70% being singletons. The Seattle patients, enrolled during active infection, were followed longitudinally. Per the germline V gene, CDR1 is MNHEY and CDR2 is SVGAGI. The CDR3 is made up of 10 amino acids. Sequenced material: peripheral blood. This rearrangement joins TRBV6-5 to TRBJ1-2; tentatively, D is TRBD1 (5 bases). The receptor was isolated from a woman in her 50s with COVID-19, enrolled during active disease. The CDR3 DNA reads TGTGCGGGGGGTGTATATGGCTACACCTTC. It is translated as CAGGVYGYTF.